Below are 15 T cell receptor beta chains sequenced from a single sample in a study of cytomegalovirus exposure and HLA in healthy donors. The PCR was carried out with 60 Vbeta primers and 13 Jbeta primers. The protocol was immunoSEQ multiplex PCR, while the TCRdb copy is restricted to in-frame clones and leaves out a portion. The sample holds a few hundred thousand clones, about 80% seen once. Sample: PBMCs. The receptors shown here come from a woman in her thirties or forties in good health and CMV-seronegative.

J is TRBJ2-6 and V is TRBV9; tentatively, D is TRBD1 (6 bases). Germline CDR1 is SGDLS and CDR2 is YYNGEE. V was pared by 0 bases and J by 2 bases, with 6 bases between. This CDR3 spans 15 amino acids. CDR3 protein: CASSVGQAGANVLTF. CDR3 DNA: TGTGCCAGCAGCGTAGGACAGGCTGGGGCCAACGTCCTGACTTTC.

The chain combines TRBV5-1 with TRBJ2-5; 11 bases agree with TRBD2. The CDR3 contains 15 residues. The germline V gene encodes CDR1 SGHRS and CDR2 YFSETQ. Trimming at V came to 3 bases and at J to 1 base, leaving 2 bases not matched to a gene. The CDR3 DNA sequence: TGCGCCAGCAGCTCCGGGACTAGCGGCCAAGAGACCCAGTACTTC. Amino acid sequence: CASSSGTSGQETQYF.

This clone was counted a single time. The rearrangement joins TRBV5-1 to TRBJ2-5, with 9 bases fitting TRBD1. This CDR3 has 14 amino acids. The trim removed 4 bases at V and 4 bases at J, leaving 5 bases unmatched. Germline CDR1 SGHRS, CDR2 YFSETQ. In DNA, the CDR3 is TGCGCCAGCAGCACCGGGACAGGGTTAGAGACCCAGTACTTC. Translation gives CASSTGTGLETQYF.

This chain links TRBV11-2 with TRBJ2-7; possible D gene TRBD2, 6 bases. Trimming took off 5 bases at V and 0 bases at J, with 14 bases between the two ends. The CDR3 loop spans 15 amino acids. CDR1 and CDR2 (germline): SGHAT, FQNNGV. In DNA, the CDR3 is TGTGCCAGCAGCCCCAGGGCGGGGACCTCCTACGAGCAGTACTTC. Residues: CASSPRAGTSYEQYF.

This rearrangement joins TRBV28 to TRBJ2-5; TRBD2 matches 7 bases. Germline V gives CDR1 MDHEN, CDR2 SYDVKM. The CDR3 runs 14 residues. V trimming: 6 bases; J trimming: 3 bases; junction bases outside the gene matches: 7. CDR3 bases: TGTGCCAGCAGCAACTGGGGGGGTAAAGAGACCCAGTACTTC. Translated: CASSNWGGKETQYF.

The rearrangement links TRBV7-9 to TRBJ1-2; 7 bases match TRBD1. CDR3 length: 14 residues. V gave up 5 bases and J gave up 13 bases; unmatched junction bases: 16. Per the germline V gene, CDR1 is SEHNR and CDR2 is FQNEAQ (reference sequence). The CDR3 nucleotides read TGTGCCAGCAGCCCCTGGGGGGACAGAGATTACTCCACCTTC. It specifies CASSPWGDRDYSTF.

This sequence joins TRBV6-5 and TRBJ2-5; D is possibly TRBD1 (6 bases). V gave up 7 bases and J gave up 1 base, with 7 bases separating them. The V gene's germline CDR1 is MNHEY and CDR2 SVGAGI. This CDR3 region has 12 residues. The CDR3 spells CASTGAQETQYF. In DNA form, the CDR3 reads TGTGCCAGCACAGGGGCCCAAGAGACCCAGTACTTC.

This chain joins TRBV5-6 and TRBJ2-2, with 8 nucleotides matching TRBD2. The V and J ends lost 4 bases and 6 bases, in that order; junction bases with no gene match: 8. CDR1 and CDR2 (germline): SGHDT, YYEEEE. The CDR3 has 15 residues. The CDR3 DNA is TGTGCCAGCAGCCCGTCGGGAGGGCCTCCCGGGGAGCTGTTTTTT. Encoded protein: CASSPSGGPPGELFF.

The V call is TRBV25-1, the J call TRBJ2-7; no reliable D call. V lost 5 bases and J 0 bases, leaving 11 bases between the germline ends. Germline V lookup: CDR1 MGHDK, CDR2 SYGVNS. The CDR3 consists of 14 residues. The CDR3 is CASSPSFGSYEQYF. DNA for the CDR3: TGTGCCAGCAGTCCTTCCTTCGGCTCCTACGAGCAGTACTTC.

There are a few counts of this clone. The J gene is TRBJ2-1, the V gene TRBV6-1; no clear D. V lost 1 base, J lost 2 bases, and 9 bases lay in between. From germline, CDR1 is MNHNS and CDR2 SASEGT. This CDR3 region has 15 residues. This CDR3 is CASSEEHQAYNEQFF. The CDR3 nucleotides are TGTGCCAGCAGTGAAGAGCACCAGGCCTACAATGAGCAGTTCTTC.

The chain couples TRBV5-5 to TRBJ2-7; TRBD1 agrees at 7 bases. Germline CDR1 is SGHKS and CDR2 is YYEKEE (reference sequence). V shed 1 base and J 3 bases; nucleotides not matched to a gene: 1. This CDR3 contains 13 residues. The CDR3: CASSLSGGYEQYF. CDR3 bases: TGTGCCAGCAGCTTGTCAGGGGGCTACGAGCAGTACTTC.

This chain connects TRBV30 to TRBJ1-5; possible D gene TRBD1, 5 bases. The V end was cut by 2 bases, the J end by 5 bases, with 19 bases between. This CDR3 is 16 amino acids long. CDR1 is GTSNPN and CDR2 is SVGIG in the germline V gene (reference sequence). The DNA for the CDR3 is TGTGCCTGGAGTTTTTTTGGGGCGGCTCACCATCAGCCCCAGCATTTT. It encodes CAWSFFGAAHHQPQHF.

The V call is TRBV30, the J call TRBJ2-5; TRBD1 agrees at 9 bases. The DNA end is a closer match to TRBJ2-7, so the J assignment may be wrong. The CDR3 is made up of 14 amino acids. Germline V CDR1 and CDR2: GTSNPN, SVGIG (reference sequence). Here the CDR3 DNA reads TGTGCCTGGAGTGCAGGACAGGGGAACTACGAGCAGTACTTC. Its translation is CAWSAGQGNYEQYF.

The gene calls are TRBV27 and TRBJ2-1, with a tentative D call TRBD2 (5 bases). Germline V CDR1 and CDR2: MNHEY, SMNVEV (reference sequence). This CDR3 has 15 residues. Trimming stripped 2 bases from V and 5 bases from J, with 13 bases between. The CDR3 is CASSLEGRNNNEQFF. The CDR3 bases are TGTGCCAGCAGTTTAGAGGGCAGGAATAACAATGAGCAGTTCTTC.

The V gene is TRBV6-1, the J gene TRBJ2-1; D ambiguous. V lost 3 bases and J lost 10, with 16 bases in between. The germline gives CDR1 MNHNS, CDR2 SASEGT. CDR3 length equals 14 residues. This chain's CDR3 is CASSDHIGAGEQFF. CDR3 DNA sequence: TGTGCCAGCAGTGACCACATCGGAGCCGGAGAGCAGTTCTTC.